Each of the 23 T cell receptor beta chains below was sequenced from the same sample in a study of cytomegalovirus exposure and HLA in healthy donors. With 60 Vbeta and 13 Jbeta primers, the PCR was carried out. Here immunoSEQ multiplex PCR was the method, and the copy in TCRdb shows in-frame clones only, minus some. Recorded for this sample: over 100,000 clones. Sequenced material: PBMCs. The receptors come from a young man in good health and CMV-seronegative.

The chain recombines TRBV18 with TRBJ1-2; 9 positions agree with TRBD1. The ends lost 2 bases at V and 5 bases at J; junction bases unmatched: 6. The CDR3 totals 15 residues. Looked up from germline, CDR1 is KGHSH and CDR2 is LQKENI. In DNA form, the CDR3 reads TGTGCCAGCTCACCATATTTAGGACAGGGGTATGGCTACACCTTC. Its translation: CASSPYLGQGYGYTF.

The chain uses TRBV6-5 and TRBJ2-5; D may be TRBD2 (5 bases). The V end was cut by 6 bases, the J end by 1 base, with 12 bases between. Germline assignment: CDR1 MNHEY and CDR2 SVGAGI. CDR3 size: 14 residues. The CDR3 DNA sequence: TGTGCCAGCAGCCGGACTCTTAGCCAAGAGACCCAGTACTTC. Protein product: CASSRTLSQETQYF.

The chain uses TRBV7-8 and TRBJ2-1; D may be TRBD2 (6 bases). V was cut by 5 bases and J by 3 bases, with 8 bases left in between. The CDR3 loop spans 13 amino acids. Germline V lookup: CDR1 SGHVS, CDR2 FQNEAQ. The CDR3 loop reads CASSGGNYNEQFF. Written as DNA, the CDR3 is TGTGCCAGCAGCGGAGGGAACTACAATGAGCAGTTCTTC.

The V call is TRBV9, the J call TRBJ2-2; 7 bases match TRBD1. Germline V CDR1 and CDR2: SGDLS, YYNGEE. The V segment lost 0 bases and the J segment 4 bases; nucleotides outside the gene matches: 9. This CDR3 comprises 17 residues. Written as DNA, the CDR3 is TGTGCCAGCAGCGTAGTTGGTGGGACAGATCGCACCGGGGAGCTGTTTTTT. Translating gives CASSVVGGTDRTGELFF.

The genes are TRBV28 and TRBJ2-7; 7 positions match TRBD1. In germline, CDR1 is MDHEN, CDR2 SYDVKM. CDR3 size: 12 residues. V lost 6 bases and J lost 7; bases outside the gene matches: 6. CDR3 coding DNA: TGTGCCAGCAGATTTCAGGGGGATGAGCAGTACTTC. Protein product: CASRFQGDEQYF.

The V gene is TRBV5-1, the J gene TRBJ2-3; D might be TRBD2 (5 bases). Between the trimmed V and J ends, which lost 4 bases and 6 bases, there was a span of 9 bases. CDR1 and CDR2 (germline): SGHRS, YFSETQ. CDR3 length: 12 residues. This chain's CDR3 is CASSDEGDTQYF. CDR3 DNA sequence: TGCGCCAGCAGCGATGAGGGTGATACGCAGTATTTT.

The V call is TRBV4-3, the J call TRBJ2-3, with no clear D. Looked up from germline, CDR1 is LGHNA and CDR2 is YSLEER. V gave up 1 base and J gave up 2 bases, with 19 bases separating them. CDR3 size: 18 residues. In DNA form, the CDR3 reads TGCGCCAGCAGCCAAGTTTCTTCGGGTAGCTATGTCACAGATACGCAGTATTTT. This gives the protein CASSQVSSGSYVTDTQYF.

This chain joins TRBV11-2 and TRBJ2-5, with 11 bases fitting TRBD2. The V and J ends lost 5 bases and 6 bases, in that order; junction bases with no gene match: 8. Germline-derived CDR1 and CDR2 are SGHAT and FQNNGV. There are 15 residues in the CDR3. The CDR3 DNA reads TGTGCCAGCAGCACAAGACTAGCGGGAAAACAGACCCAGTACTTC. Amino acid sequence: CASSTRLAGKQTQYF.

CDR3 protein: CASRRTVNTGELFF. CDR3 sequence (DNA): TGTGCCAGCAGAAGGACAGTAAACACCGGGGAGCTGTTTTTT. This chain uses TRBV5-4 with TRBJ2-2; D possibly corresponds to TRBD1 (6 bases). Trimming left V 5 bases short and J 2 bases short, with 10 bases between. Germline CDR1 SGHNT, CDR2 YYREEE (reference sequence). The CDR3 loop spans 14 amino acids.

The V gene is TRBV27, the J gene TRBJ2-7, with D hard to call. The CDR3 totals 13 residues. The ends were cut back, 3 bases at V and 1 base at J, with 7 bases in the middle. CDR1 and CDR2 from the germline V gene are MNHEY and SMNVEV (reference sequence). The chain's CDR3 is CASSFRGSYEQYF. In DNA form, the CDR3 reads TGTGCCAGCAGTTTTCGAGGATCCTACGAGCAGTACTTC.

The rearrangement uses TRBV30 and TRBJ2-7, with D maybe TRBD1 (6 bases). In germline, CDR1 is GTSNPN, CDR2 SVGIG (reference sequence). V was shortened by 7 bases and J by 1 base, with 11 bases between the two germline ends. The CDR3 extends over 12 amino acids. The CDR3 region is CAYRTVSYEQYF. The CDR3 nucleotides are TGTGCCTATCGGACAGTATCCTACGAGCAGTACTTC.

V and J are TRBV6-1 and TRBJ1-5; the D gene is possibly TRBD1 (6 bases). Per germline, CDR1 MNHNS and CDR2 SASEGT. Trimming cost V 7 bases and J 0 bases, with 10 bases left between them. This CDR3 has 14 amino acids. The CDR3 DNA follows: TGTGCCAGCACGGACAGCCTTAGCAATCAGCCCCAGCATTTT. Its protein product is CASTDSLSNQPQHF.

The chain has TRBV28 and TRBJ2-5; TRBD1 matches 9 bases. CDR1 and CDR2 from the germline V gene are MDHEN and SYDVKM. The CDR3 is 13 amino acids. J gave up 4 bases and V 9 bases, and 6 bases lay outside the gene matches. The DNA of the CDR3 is TGTGCCAGTTACAGGGGGCCATCAGAGACCCAGTACTTC. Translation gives CASYRGPSETQYF.

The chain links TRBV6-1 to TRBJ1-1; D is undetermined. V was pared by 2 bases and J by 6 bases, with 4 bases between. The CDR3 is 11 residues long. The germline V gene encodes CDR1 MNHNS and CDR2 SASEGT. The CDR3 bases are TGTGCCAGCAGTGAACGTCCTGAAGCTTTCTTT. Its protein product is CASSERPEAFF.

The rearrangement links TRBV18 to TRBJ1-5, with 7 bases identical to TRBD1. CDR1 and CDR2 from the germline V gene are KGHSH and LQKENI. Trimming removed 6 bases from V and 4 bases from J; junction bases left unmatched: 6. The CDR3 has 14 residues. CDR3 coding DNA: TGTGCCAGCTCTCTTCGACAGGGTAATCAGCCCCAGCATTTT. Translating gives CASSLRQGNQPQHF.

The CDR3 region is CASSPGQGYTEAFF. Here the CDR3 DNA reads TGTGCCAGCAGCCCGGGACAGGGTTACACTGAAGCTTTCTTT. The chain is built from TRBV14 and TRBJ1-1; 9 nucleotides line up with TRBD1. After removal of 4 bases from V and 3 bases from J, the junction contained 3 bases not matched to a gene. Germline V gives CDR1 SGHDN, CDR2 FVKESK. The CDR3 has 14 residues. The whole variable domain, filled in from reference TRBV14 and TRBJ1-1, reads EAGVTQFPSHSVIEKGQTVTLRCDPISGHDNLYWYRRVMGKEIKFLLHFVKESKQDESGMPNNRFLAERTGGTYSTLKVQPAELEDSGVYFCASSPGQGYTEAFFGQGTRLTVV.

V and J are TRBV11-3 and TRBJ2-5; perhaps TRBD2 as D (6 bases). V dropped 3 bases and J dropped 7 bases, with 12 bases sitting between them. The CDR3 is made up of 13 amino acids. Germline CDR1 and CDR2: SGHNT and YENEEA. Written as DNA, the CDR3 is TGTGCCAGCAGCTTTATGCTGGGGGGGACCCAGTACTTC. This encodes CASSFMLGGTQYF.

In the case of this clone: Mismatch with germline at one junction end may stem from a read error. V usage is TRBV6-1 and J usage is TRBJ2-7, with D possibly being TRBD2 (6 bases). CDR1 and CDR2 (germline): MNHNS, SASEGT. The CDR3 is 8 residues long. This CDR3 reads CASEEGIF. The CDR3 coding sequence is TGTGCCAGCGAGGAGGGAATCTTC.

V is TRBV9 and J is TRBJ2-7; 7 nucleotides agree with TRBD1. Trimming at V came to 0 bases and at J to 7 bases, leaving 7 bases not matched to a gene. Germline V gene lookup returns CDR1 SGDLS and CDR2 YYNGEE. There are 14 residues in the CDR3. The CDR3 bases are TGTGCCAGCAGCGTAGGAGGGGGCCGATGGGAGCAGTACTTC. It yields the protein CASSVGGGRWEQYF.

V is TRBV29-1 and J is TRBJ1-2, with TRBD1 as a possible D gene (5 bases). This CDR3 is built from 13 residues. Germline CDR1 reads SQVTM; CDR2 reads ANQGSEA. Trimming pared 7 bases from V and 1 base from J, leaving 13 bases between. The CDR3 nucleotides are TGCAGCGGGGAAAGAGACAGTAACTATGGCTACACCTTC. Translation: CSGERDSNYGYTF.

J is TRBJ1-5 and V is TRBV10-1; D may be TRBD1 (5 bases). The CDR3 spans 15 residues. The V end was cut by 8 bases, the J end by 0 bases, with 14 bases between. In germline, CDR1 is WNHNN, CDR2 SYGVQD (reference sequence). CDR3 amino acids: CASEQDTDSNQPQHF. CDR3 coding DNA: TGCGCCAGCGAGCAGGACACCGATAGCAATCAGCCCCAGCATTTT.

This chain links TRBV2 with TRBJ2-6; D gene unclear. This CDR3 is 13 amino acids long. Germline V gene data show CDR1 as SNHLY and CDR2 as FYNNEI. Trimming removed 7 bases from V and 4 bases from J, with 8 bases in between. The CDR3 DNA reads TGTGCCAGCATTCAGGCCGGGGCCAACGTCCTGACTTTC. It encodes CASIQAGANVLTF.

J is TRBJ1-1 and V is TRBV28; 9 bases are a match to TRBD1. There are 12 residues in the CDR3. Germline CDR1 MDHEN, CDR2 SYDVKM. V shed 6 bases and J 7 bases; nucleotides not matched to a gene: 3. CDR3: CASRWTGDEAFF. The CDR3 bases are TGTGCCAGCAGATGGACAGGGGATGAAGCTTTCTTT. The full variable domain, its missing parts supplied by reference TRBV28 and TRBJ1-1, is DVKVTQSSRYLVKRTGEKVFLECVQDMDHENMFWYRQDPGLGLRLIYFSYDVKMKEKGDIPEGYSVSREKKERFSLILESASTNQTSMYLCASRWTGDEAFFGQGTRLTVV.